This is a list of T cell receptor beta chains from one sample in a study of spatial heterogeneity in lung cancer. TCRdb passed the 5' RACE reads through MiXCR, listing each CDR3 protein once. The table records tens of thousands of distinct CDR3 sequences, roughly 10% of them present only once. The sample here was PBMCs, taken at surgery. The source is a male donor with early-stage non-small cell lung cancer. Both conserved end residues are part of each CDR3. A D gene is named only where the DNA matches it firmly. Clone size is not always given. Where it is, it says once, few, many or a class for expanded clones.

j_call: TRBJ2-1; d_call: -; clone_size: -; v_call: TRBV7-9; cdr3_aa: CASSLSELEQFF; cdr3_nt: TGTGCCAGCAGCCTTAGCGAACTTGAGCAGTTCTTC
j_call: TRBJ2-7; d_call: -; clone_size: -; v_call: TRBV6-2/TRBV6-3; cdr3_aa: CASTKGPYEQYF; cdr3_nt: TGTGCCAGCACTAAGGGCCCCTACGAGCAGTACTTC
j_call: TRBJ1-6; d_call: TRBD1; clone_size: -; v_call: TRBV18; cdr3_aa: CASSPLDRGNSPLHF; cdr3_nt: TGTGCCAGCTCACCCCTGGACAGGGGAAATTCACCCCTCCACTTT
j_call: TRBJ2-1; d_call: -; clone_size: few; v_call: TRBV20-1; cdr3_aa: CSADPDQRNEQFF; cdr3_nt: TGCAGTGCTGACCCCGATCAGCGGAATGAGCAGTTCTTC
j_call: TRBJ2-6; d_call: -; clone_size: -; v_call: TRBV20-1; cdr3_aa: CSASAQASGANVLTF; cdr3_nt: TGCAGTGCTAGCGCGCAGGCCTCTGGGGCCAACGTCCTGACTTTC
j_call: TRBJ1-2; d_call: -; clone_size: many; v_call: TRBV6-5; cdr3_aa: CATQRYGYTF; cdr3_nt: TGTGCCACCCAGAGATATGGCTACACCTTC
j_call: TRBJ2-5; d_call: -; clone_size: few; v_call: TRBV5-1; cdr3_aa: CASSLQSLAETQYF; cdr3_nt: TGCGCCAGCAGCTTGCAGAGTCTAGCTGAGACCCAGTACTTC
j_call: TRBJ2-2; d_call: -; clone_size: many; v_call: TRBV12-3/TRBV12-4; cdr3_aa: CASTGVVGELFF; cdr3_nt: TGTGCCAGCACAGGGGTGGTCGGGGAGCTGTTTTTT
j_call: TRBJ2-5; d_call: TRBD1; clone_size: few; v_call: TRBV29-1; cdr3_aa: CSVRGSDSLGTQYF; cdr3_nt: TGCAGCGTCAGGGGGTCGGACAGCTTAGGGACCCAGTACTTC
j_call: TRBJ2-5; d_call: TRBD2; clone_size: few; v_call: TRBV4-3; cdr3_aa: CASSQELAGGKTQYF; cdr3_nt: TGCGCCAGCAGCCAAGAACTAGCGGGGGGGAAGACCCAGTACTTC
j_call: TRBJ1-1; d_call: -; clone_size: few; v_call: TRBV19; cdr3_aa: CASTPMTEGGTEAFF; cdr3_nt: TGTGCCAGTACCCCAATGACCGAGGGGGGCACTGAAGCTTTCTTT
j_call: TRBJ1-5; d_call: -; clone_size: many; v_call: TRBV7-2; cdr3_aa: CASSLGNQPQHF; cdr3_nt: TGTGCCAGCAGCTTAGGTAATCAGCCCCAGCATTTT
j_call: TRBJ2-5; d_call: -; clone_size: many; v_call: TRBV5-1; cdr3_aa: CASSLGRLVGETQYF; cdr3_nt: TGCGCCAGCAGCTTGGGACGACTGGTTGGTGAGACCCAGTACTTC
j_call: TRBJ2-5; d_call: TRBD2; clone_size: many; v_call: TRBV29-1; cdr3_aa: CSVEDGGRLAGEETQYF; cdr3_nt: TGCAGCGTTGAAGACGGTGGGAGACTAGCGGGAGAGGAGACCCAGTACTTC
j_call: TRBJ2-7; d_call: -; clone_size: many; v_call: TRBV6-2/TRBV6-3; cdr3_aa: CASSFGLFYEQYF; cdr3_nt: TGTGCCAGCAGTTTCGGACTATTCTACGAGCAGTACTTC
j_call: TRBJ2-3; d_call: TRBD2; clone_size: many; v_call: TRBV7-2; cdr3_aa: CASSTPLAGGPSLDTQYF; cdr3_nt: TGTGCCAGCAGCACACCACTAGCGGGGGGGCCTAGCTTAGATACGCAGTATTTT
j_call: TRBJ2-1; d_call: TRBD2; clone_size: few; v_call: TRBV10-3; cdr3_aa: CAISGRGDEQFF; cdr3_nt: TGTGCCATCAGTGGTCGGGGGGATGAGCAGTTCTTC
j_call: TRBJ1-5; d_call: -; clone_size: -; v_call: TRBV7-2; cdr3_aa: CASSDTRGLPSNQPQHF; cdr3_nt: TGTGCCAGCAGCGATACCCGTGGGTTGCCGAGCAATCAGCCCCAGCATTTT
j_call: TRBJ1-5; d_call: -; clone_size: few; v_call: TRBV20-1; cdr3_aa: CSAREGKGQPQHF; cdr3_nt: TGCAGTGCTAGGGAGGGAAAAGGGCAGCCCCAGCATTTT
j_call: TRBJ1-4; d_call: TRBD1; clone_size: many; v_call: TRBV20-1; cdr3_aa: CSARDRGQGEKLFF; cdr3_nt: TGCAGTGCCAGAGACAGGGGGCAGGGTGAAAAACTGTTTTTT
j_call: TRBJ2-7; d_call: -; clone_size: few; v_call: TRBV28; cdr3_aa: CASSLPMSSPPLYEQYF; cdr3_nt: TGTGCCAGCAGTTTGCCAATGAGTAGTCCCCCCCTCTACGAGCAGTACTTC
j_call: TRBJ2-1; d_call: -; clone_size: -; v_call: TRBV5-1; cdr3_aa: CASSLTSRGNEQFF; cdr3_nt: TGCGCCAGCAGCTTGACTAGCCGGGGCAATGAGCAGTTCTTC
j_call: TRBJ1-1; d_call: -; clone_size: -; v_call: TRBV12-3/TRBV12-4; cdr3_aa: CASSLMGSTEAFF; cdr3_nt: TGTGCCAGCAGTTTGATGGGCTCAACTGAAGCTTTCTTT
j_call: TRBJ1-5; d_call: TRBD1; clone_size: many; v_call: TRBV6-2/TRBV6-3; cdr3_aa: CASSWWTGGAMGQPQHF; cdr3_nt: TGTGCCAGCAGTTGGTGGACAGGGGGCGCGATGGGTCAGCCCCAGCATTTT
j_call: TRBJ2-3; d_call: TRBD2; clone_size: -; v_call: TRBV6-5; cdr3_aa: CASESGRLGGQYF; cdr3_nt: TGTGCCAGCGAGAGCGGGAGATTAGGCGGGCAGTATTTT
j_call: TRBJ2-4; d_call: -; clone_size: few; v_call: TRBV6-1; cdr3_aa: CASSEAKLAKNIQYF; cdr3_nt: TGTGCCAGCAGTGAAGCCAAACTAGCCAAAAACATTCAGTACTTC
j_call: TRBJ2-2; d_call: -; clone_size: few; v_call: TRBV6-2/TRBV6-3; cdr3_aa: CASSYRGTNTGELFF; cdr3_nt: TGTGCCAGCAGTTACAGGGGAACGAACACCGGGGAGCTGTTTTTT
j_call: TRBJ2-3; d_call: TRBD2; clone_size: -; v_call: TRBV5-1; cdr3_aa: CASSLDGGGSADTQYF; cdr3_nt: TGCGCCAGCAGCTTGGATGGCGGGGGGAGCGCAGATACGCAGTATTTT
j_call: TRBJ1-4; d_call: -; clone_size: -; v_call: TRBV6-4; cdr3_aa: CASSGGEGDEKLFF; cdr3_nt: TGTGCCAGCAGTGGAGGAGAAGGGGATGAAAAACTGTTTTTT
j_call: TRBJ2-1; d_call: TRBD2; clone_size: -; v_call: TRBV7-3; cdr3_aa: CASSFSGGSSYNEQFF; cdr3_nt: TGTGCCAGCAGCTTTAGCGGGGGAAGCTCCTACAATGAGCAGTTCTTC
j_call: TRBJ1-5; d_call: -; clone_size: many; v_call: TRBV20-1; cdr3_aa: CSVPRGNQPQHF; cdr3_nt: TGCAGTGTACCACGGGGGAATCAGCCCCAGCATTTT
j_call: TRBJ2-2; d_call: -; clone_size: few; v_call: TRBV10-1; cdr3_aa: CASSVGTTSRLFF; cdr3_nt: TGCGCCAGCAGTGTCGGAACGACAAGTCGGCTGTTTTTT
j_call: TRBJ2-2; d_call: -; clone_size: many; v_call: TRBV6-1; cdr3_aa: CASIFGTTNTGELFF; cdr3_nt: TGTGCCAGCATTTTCGGGACAACGAACACCGGGGAGCTGTTTTTT
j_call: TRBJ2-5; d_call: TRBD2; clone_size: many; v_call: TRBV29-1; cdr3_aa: CSVELAGMETQYF; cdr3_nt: TGCAGCGTTGAACTAGCGGGGATGGAGACCCAGTACTTC
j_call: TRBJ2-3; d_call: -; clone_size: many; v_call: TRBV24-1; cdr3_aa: CATSDPTGGGRDTQYF; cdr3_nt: TGTGCCACCAGTGACCCTACCGGAGGGGGTAGGGATACGCAGTATTTT
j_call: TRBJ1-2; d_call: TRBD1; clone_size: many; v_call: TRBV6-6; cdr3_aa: CASSWDRPNYGYTF; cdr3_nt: TGCGCCAGCAGCTGGGACAGGCCTAACTATGGCTACACCTTC
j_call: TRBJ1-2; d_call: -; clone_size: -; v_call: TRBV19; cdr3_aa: CASRTGAANYGYTF; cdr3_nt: TGTGCCAGTAGGACAGGCGCCGCTAACTATGGCTACACCTTC
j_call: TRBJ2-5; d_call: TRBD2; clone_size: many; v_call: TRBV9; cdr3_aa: CASSVSGGQETQYF; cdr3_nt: TGTGCCAGCAGCGTTAGCGGGGGCCAAGAGACCCAGTACTTC
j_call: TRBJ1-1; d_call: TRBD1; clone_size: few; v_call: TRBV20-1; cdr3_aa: CSARDHRGLDTEAFF; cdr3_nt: TGCAGTGCTAGAGACCACAGGGGGCTTGACACTGAAGCTTTCTTT
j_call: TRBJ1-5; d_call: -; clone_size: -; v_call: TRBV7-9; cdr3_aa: CASSPEGFQPQHF; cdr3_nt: TGTGCCAGCAGCCCGGAAGGTTTTCAGCCCCAGCATTTT
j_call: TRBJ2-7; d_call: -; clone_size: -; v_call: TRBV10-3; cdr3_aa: CAIRMNYEQYF; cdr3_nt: TGTGCCATCAGGATGAACTACGAGCAGTACTTC
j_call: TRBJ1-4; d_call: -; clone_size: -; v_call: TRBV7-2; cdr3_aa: CASSGAGTIPEKLFF; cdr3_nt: TGTGCCAGCAGCGGGGCCGGGACTATTCCTGAAAAACTGTTTTTT
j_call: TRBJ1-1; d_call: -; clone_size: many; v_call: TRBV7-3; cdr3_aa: CASSLRQDTEAFF; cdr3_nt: TGTGCCAGCAGCTTAAGGCAGGACACTGAAGCTTTCTTT
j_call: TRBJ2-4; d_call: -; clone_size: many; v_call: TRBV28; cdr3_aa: CASSLIPGVQYF; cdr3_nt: TGTGCCAGCAGTTTGATCCCTGGGGTTCAGTACTTC
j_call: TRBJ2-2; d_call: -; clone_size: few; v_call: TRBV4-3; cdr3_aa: CASSQADSFTGELFF; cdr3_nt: TGCGCCAGCAGCCAAGCAGACTCCTTCACCGGGGAGCTGTTTTTT
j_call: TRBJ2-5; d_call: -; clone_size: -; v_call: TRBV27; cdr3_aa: CASSLKGRGETQYF; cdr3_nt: TGTGCCAGCAGTTTGAAGGGGCGGGGAGAGACCCAGTACTTC
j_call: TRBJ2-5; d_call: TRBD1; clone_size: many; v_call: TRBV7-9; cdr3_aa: CASSSTDRVETQYF; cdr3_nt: TGTGCCAGCAGCTCTACGGACAGGGTAGAGACCCAGTACTTC
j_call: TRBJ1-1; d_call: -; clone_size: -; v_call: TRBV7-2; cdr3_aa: CASSWGLRRSNMNTEAFF; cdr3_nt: TGTGCCAGCAGCTGGGGACTGAGAAGATCGAACATGAACACTGAAGCTTTCTTT